This passage covers 2 T cell receptor beta chains from one sample sequenced in a study of blood T cells in healthy people across ages. A second roughly 6 to 11 cycle PCR used barcoded and J-beta primers. TCRdb re-analysed the 5' RACE reads in MiXCR, keeping a single row per CDR3 protein. The sample carries 700,000 to 900,000 distinct CDR3 sequences, around 24% recorded once. The same data also went into a second study, on T cells of mothers and their children.

The material sequenced was blood. The receptors were gathered from a boy younger than 18 in good health.

This rearrangement joins TRBV4-1 to TRBJ1-2; TRBD1 agrees at 8 bases. The CDR3 runs to 14 residues. CDR1 MGHRA and CDR2 YSYEKL come from the germline V gene. The V and J ends lost 2 bases and 8 bases, in that order; junction bases with no gene match: 7. The CDR3 DNA is TGCGCCAGCAGCCAATATCAGGGGGCGGAGGGCTACACCTTC. This translates into CASSQYQGAEGYTF.

This clonotype was recorded a few times. This rearrangement joins TRBV24-1 to TRBJ2-1, with TRBD2 as a possible D gene (7 bases). Germline V gives CDR1 KGHDR, CDR2 SFDVKD. With 4 bases removed from V and 3 bases from J, the gap between germline ends came to 21 bases. CDR3 length equals 18 residues. CDR3 sequence reads: CATSDPDRPGGDYNEQFF. In DNA, the CDR3 is TGTGCCACCAGTGACCCTGACAGGCCTGGGGGGGACTACAATGAGCAGTTCTTC.